Below are 28 T cell receptor beta chains sequenced from a single sample in a study of T cells in localized non-small cell lung cancer. The repertoire was sequenced with immunoSEQ multiplex PCR; TCRdb's copy has only in-frame clones and lacks some. The data show 20,000 or so clones, about nine tenths seen once. The starting material was peripheral blood, obtained before any cancer treatment. The receptors here all came from a woman aged 40-69 years with stage I lung adenocarcinoma.

The J gene is TRBJ1-3, the V gene TRBV27; TRBD1 agrees at 9 bases. CDR3 length: 15 amino acids. The V segment lost 5 bases and the J segment 8 bases; nucleotides outside the gene matches: 10. Per germline, CDR1 MNHEY and CDR2 SMNVEV (reference sequence). The CDR3 DNA sequence: TGTGCCAGCAGTATCGGACAGGGGCGTAAGGACACCATATATTTT. Translating gives CASSIGQGRKDTIYF.

The rearrangement uses TRBV19 and TRBJ1-4, with a weak D call TRBD1 (5 bases). The CDR3 spans 19 residues. Per the germline V gene, CDR1 is LNHDA and CDR2 is SQIVND (reference sequence). V was cut by 2 bases and J by 5 bases, with 24 bases left in between. The CDR3 protein is CASSILLTGQRQTNEKLFF. The CDR3 region has the DNA TGTGCCAGTAGTATACTACTTACGGGGCAGCGGCAAACGAATGAAAAACTGTTTTTT.

The chain employs TRBV5-4 and TRBJ2-3; D call uncertain. V lost 0 bases and J 5 bases, leaving 10 bases between the germline ends. The CDR3 runs 14 residues. In germline, CDR1 is SGHNT, CDR2 YYREEE (reference sequence). CDR3 nucleotide sequence: TGTGCCAGCAGCTTGGCGGAGCTAGGAGATACGCAGTATTTT. Its protein product is CASSLAELGDTQYF.

The J gene is TRBJ2-2, the V gene TRBV5-6, with 8 nucleotides matching TRBD1. The CDR3 has 16 residues. CDR1 is SGHDT and CDR2 is YYEEEE in the germline V gene. Losses at the gene ends were 4 bases for V and 2 bases for J; bases not matched to a gene: 7. In DNA form, the CDR3 reads TGTGCCAGCAGCCTTGCCGGACAGGGCAACACCGGGGAGCTGTTTTTT. It encodes CASSLAGQGNTGELFF.

The rearrangement joins TRBV5-4 to TRBJ1-2, with D perhaps matching TRBD1 (6 bases). The germline gives CDR1 SGHNT, CDR2 YYREEE (reference sequence). V lost 6 bases and J lost 8, with 11 bases in between. The CDR3 has 11 residues. CDR3 coding DNA: TGTGCCAGCAACGCCGGGGGCGGCTACACCTTC. Amino acids: CASNAGGGYTF.

V gene TRBV7-2 combines with J gene TRBJ1-3; tentative D call: TRBD1 (6 bases). This CDR3 has 15 amino acids. CDR1 is SGHTA, CDR2 FQGNSA, per germline. Trimming took off 4 bases at V and 0 bases at J, with 10 bases between the two ends. The CDR3 DNA sequence: TGTGCCAGCAGCTCCCGGACAGCCTCTGGAAACACCATATATTTT. Translation gives CASSSRTASGNTIYF.

In its sample, this clone was seen a few times. CDR3 residues: CASSRLENTEAFF. The CDR3 DNA follows: TGCGCCAGCAGCCGCTTGGAGAACACTGAAGCTTTCTTT. The genes are TRBV4-3 and TRBJ1-1; D is unclear. Germline CDR1 reads LGHNA; CDR2 reads YSLEER. Between the trimmed V and J ends, which lost 4 bases and 1 base, there was a span of 7 bases. CDR3 size: 13 residues.

The chain combines TRBV18 with TRBJ1-4; 10 bases fit TRBD1. Germline V gene lookup returns CDR1 KGHSH and CDR2 LQKENI. The CDR3 contains 15 residues. The J segment lost 6 bases and the V segment lost 5 bases, leaving 6 bases of the junction unmatched. The CDR3 sequence is CASSVTGQGYEKLFF. In DNA, the CDR3 is TGTGCCAGCTCAGTAACGGGACAGGGGTATGAAAAACTGTTTTTT.

The rearrangement joins TRBV7-3 to TRBJ2-1; D may be TRBD2 (5 bases). V was trimmed by 5 bases and J by 8 bases, leaving 13 bases between them. The CDR3 extends over 13 amino acids. Germline values: CDR1 SGHTA, CDR2 FQGTGA. The CDR3 sequence is CASSPLNGDEQFF. The CDR3 nucleotides read TGTGCCAGCAGCCCGCTCAACGGGGATGAGCAGTTCTTC.

DNA for the CDR3: TGTGCCAGCAGCCCTAACAGGGGCAAAAACATTCAGTACTTC. Translated, it gives CASSPNRGKNIQYF. The V gene is TRBV11-3, the J gene TRBJ2-4; 7 positions agree with TRBD1. The CDR3 has 14 amino acids. From germline, CDR1 is SGHNT and CDR2 YENEEA. The V and J ends lost 5 bases and 3 bases, in that order; junction bases with no gene match: 4.

The genes are TRBV7-2 and TRBJ2-1; 8 bases agree with TRBD2. V shed 5 bases and J 0 bases; nucleotides not matched to a gene: 3. Germline lookup yields CDR1 SGHTA and CDR2 FQGNSA. CDR3 size: 15 residues. The CDR3 is CASSVSGVSYNEQFF. The DNA of the CDR3 is TGTGCCAGCAGCGTTAGCGGGGTCTCCTACAATGAGCAGTTCTTC.

This chain uses TRBV7-3 with TRBJ2-7; 12 nucleotides match TRBD2. The CDR3 covers 16 residues. Trimming took 6 bases from V and 4 from J; bases not matched to a gene: 10. The V gene's germline CDR1 is SGHTA and CDR2 FQGTGA. The CDR3 sequence is CASSTALAGGSYEQYF. CDR3 bases: TGTGCCAGCAGTACTGCTCTAGCGGGAGGGTCGTACGAGCAGTACTTC.

The rearrangement links TRBV11-2 to TRBJ1-3; TRBD1 aligns across 10 bases. V lost 5 bases and J lost 5; bases outside the gene matches: 3. Per the germline V gene, CDR1 is SGHAT and CDR2 is FQNNGV. CDR3 length: 14 residues. The DNA for the CDR3 is TGTGCCAGCAGCCGGACAGGGGGAAGAAACACCATATATTTT. The encoded protein is CASSRTGGRNTIYF.

The rearrangement joins TRBV16 to TRBJ2-6; D unresolved. Germline-derived CDR1 and CDR2 are KGHSY and FQNENV. The CDR3 has 13 residues. Deletions cut 4 bases from V and 4 bases from J, with 5 bases between. The DNA of the CDR3 is TGTGCCAGCAGCCCCCAGGGGGCCAACGTCCTGACTTTC. It yields the protein CASSPQGANVLTF. Supplemented by reference TRBV16 and TRBJ2-6, the full variable domain reads GEEVAQTPKHLVRGEGQKAKLYCAPIKGHSYVFWYQQVLKNEFKFLISFQNENVFDETGMPKERFSAKCLPNSPCSLEIQATKLEDSAVYFCASSPQGANVLTFGAGSRLTVL.

V gene TRBV14 combines with J gene TRBJ2-3; 11 positions agree with TRBD2. V trimming: 1 base; J trimming: 5 bases; junction bases outside the gene matches: 8. The CDR3 extends over 17 amino acids. CDR1 is SGHDN, CDR2 FVKESK, per germline. The CDR3: CASSQGEASGRKDTQYF. In nucleotides, the CDR3 is TGTGCCAGCAGCCAAGGAGAGGCTAGCGGGAGGAAAGATACGCAGTATTTT.

The V call is TRBV2, the J call TRBJ2-5, with D possibly matching TRBD2 (5 bases). V was shortened by 5 bases and J by 2 bases, with 9 bases between the two germline ends. Germline-derived CDR1 and CDR2 are SNHLY and FYNNEI. This CDR3 is built from 13 residues. CDR3 residues: CASSPGIQETQYF. Written as DNA, the CDR3 is TGTGCCAGCAGTCCGGGGATACAAGAGACCCAGTACTTC. The entire variable domain, with the rest obtained from reference TRBV2 and TRBJ2-5, is as follows: EPEVTQTPSHQVTQMGQEVILRCVPISNHLYFYWYRQILGQKVEFLVSFYNNEISEKSEIFDDQFSVERPDGSNFTLKIRSTKLEDSAMYFCASSPGIQETQYFGPGTRLLVL.

The sample holds a few counts of this clone. The V and J genes are TRBV4-1 and TRBJ1-5; 10 nucleotides agree with TRBD1. V was pared by 0 bases and J by 5 bases, with 4 bases of the junction left unmatched. From germline, CDR1 is MGHRA and CDR2 YSYEKL. The CDR3 runs 16 residues. The CDR3 here is CASSQEPGTGDQPQHF. The CDR3 bases are TGCGCCAGCAGCCAAGAACCCGGGACAGGGGATCAGCCCCAGCATTTT.

The V and J genes are TRBV19 and TRBJ2-7, with TRBD1 identical over 7 bases. Germline CDR1 reads LNHDA; CDR2 reads SQIVND (reference sequence). This CDR3 contains 14 residues. V was clipped by 7 bases and J by 3 bases; unmatched bases: 9. The CDR3 DNA is TGTGCCAGTACCTACAACGGGGACAGCTACGAGCAGTACTTC. Residues: CASTYNGDSYEQYF.

The chain carries TRBV2 and TRBJ2-7; D is ambiguous. Germline-derived CDR1 and CDR2 are SNHLY and FYNNEI. V was cut by 10 bases and J by 1 base, with 5 bases left in between. This CDR3 has 10 residues. DNA for the CDR3: TGTGCCACCTCTTCCTACGAGCAGTACTTC. Translating it yields CATSSYEQYF.

This clone was seen just once. The chain couples TRBV4-1 to TRBJ2-1; 9 bases align to TRBD2. The V and J ends lost 1 base and 7 bases, in that order; junction bases with no gene match: 5. The CDR3 is made up of 15 amino acids. Germline V gives CDR1 MGHRA, CDR2 YSYEKL. CDR3 sequence reads: CASSQGFSGSNEQFF. The CDR3 DNA follows: TGCGCCAGCAGCCAAGGGTTTAGCGGGAGTAATGAGCAGTTCTTC.

The chain recombines TRBV5-4 with TRBJ1-1, with D hard to call. Looked up from germline, CDR1 is SGHNT and CDR2 is YYREEE (reference sequence). This CDR3 comprises 13 residues. Trimming removed 3 bases at V and 1 base at J, with 7 bases between. CDR3 protein: CASSSNWNTEAFF. CDR3 nucleotides: TGTGCCAGCAGCTCGAACTGGAACACTGAAGCTTTCTTT.

In this sample, this clone turned up a few times. This chain links TRBV28 with TRBJ2-1, with 9 positions matching TRBD2. Germline V gene data show CDR1 as MDHEN and CDR2 as SYDVKM. V lost 3 bases to trimming and J lost 7 bases; unmatched junction nucleotides: 10. This CDR3 spans 16 amino acids. The CDR3 here is CASSFPIAGVGNEQFF. In DNA, the CDR3 is TGTGCCAGCAGTTTCCCGATAGCGGGAGTGGGGAATGAGCAGTTCTTC.

V usage is TRBV5-4 and J usage is TRBJ2-7; 11 nucleotides match TRBD2. Germline CDR1 is SGHNT and CDR2 is YYREEE (reference sequence). This CDR3 spans 14 amino acids. V was clipped by 4 bases and J by 5 bases; unmatched bases: 5. CDR3 nucleotide sequence: TGTGCCAGCAGCCTAGCGGGAGGCCACCACGAGCAGTACTTC. Translated, it gives CASSLAGGHHEQYF.

This clone was detected only once. The V and J genes are TRBV29-1 and TRBJ2-4; tentative D call: TRBD1 (6 bases). Trimming stripped 7 bases from V and 9 bases from J, with 16 bases between. CDR3 length: 12 residues. Germline CDR1 and CDR2: SQVTM and ANQGSEA. DNA of the CDR3: TGCAGCGCCACCCCAGGGGATACCATTCAGTACTTC. The encoded protein is CSATPGDTIQYF. The variable domain in full, with the rest retrieved from reference TRBV29-1 and TRBJ2-4, is SAVISQKPSRDICQRGTSLTIQCQVDSQVTMMFWYRQQPGQSLTLIATANQGSEATYESGFVIDKFPISRPNLTFSTLTVSNMSPEDSSIYLCSATPGDTIQYFGAGTRLSVL.

The V call is TRBV5-1, the J call TRBJ2-3, with 8 bases matching TRBD2. Germline CDR1 and CDR2: SGHRS and YFSETQ. This CDR3 contains 15 residues. V was pared by 2 bases and J by 3 bases, with 5 bases of the junction left unmatched. The CDR3 loop reads CASSFGTSITDTQYF. CDR3 nucleotide sequence: TGCGCCAGCAGCTTTGGGACTAGTATTACAGATACGCAGTATTTT.

This sequence joins TRBV19 and TRBJ2-1; 7 nucleotides match TRBD1. V lost 3 bases to trimming and J lost 6 bases; unmatched junction nucleotides: 14. There are 17 residues in the CDR3. Germline values: CDR1 LNHDA, CDR2 SQIVND (reference sequence). The CDR3 is CASSIRRDRLGVNEQFF. The CDR3 DNA is TGTGCCAGTAGTATCCGCCGGGACAGACTGGGGGTCAATGAGCAGTTCTTC.

The gene calls are TRBV28 and TRBJ2-2; 16 bases fit TRBD2. Per germline, CDR1 MDHEN and CDR2 SYDVKM. J gave up 5 bases and V 3 bases, and 6 bases lay outside the gene matches. The CDR3 contains 18 residues. CDR3 loop: CASSLGGLAGGPTGELFF. CDR3 sequence (DNA): TGTGCCAGCAGTTTGGGGGGACTAGCGGGAGGGCCTACCGGGGAGCTGTTTTTT.

The V gene is TRBV6-6, the J gene TRBJ1-5, with D possibly matching TRBD1 (5 bases). V dropped 7 bases and J dropped 3 bases, with 10 bases sitting between them. Germline CDR1 MNHNY, CDR2 SVGAGI (reference sequence). The CDR3 runs to 13 residues. Here the CDR3 reads CASTKGLNQPQHF. CDR3 sequence (DNA): TGTGCCAGCACAAAGGGGCTCAATCAGCCCCAGCATTTT.